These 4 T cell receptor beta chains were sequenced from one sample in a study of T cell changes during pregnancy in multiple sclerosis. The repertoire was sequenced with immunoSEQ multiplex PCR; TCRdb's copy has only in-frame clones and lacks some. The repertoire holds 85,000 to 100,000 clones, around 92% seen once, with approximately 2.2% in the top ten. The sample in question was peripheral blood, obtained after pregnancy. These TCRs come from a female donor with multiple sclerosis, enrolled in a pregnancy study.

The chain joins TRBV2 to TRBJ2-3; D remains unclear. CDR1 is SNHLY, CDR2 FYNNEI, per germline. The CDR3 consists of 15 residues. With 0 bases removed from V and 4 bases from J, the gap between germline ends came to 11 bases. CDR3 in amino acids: CASSEALARSDTQYF. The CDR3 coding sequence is TGTGCCAGCAGTGAAGCGCTTGCGCGGTCAGATACGCAGTATTTT.

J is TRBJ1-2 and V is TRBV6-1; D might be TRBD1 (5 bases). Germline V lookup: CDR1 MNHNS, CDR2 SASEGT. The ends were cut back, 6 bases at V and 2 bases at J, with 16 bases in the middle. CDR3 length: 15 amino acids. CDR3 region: CASRLPGLNNYGYTF. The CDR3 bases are TGTGCCAGCAGACTACCGGGACTTAACAACTATGGCTACACCTTC.

This CDR3 is CAWSVQGGADTQYF. For the CDR3, the DNA is TGTGCCTGGAGTGTACAAGGGGGCGCGGATACGCAGTATTTT. The chain combines TRBV30 with TRBJ2-3, with 7 bases fitting TRBD1. The CDR3 totals 14 residues. The germline gives CDR1 GTSNPN, CDR2 SVGIG (reference sequence). With 0 bases clipped from V and 6 bases from J, the junction kept 6 bases outside the gene matches.

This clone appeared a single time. CDR3 DNA sequence: TGTGCCAGTAGTATAGACCTCGGGGGACAGGGAACCTACGAGCAGTACTTC. Protein product: CASSIDLGGQGTYEQYF. The chain recombines TRBV19 with TRBJ2-7; TRBD1 matches 9 bases. Germline trimming cut 0 bases from V and 2 bases from J; bases unmatched to any gene: 8. CDR1 is LNHDA and CDR2 is SQIVND in the germline V gene (reference sequence). The CDR3 is made up of 17 amino acids.